Following are 28 T cell receptor beta chains from one sample sequenced in a study of blood T cell repertoires in COVID-19. Clones were read by immunoSEQ multiplex PCR, and TCRdb kept only the in-frame ones, dropping some. The sample comprises about 120,000 clones, roughly nine tenths of which are singletons, and roughly a quarter rests with the top ten. Material for sequencing was peripheral blood. These TCRs come from a man aged 65 to 85 with active or convalescent COVID-19.

The rearrangement links TRBV6-2 or TRBV6-3 to TRBJ2-1; D is ambiguous. CDR3 length equals 10 residues. CDR1 MNHEY and CDR2 SVGEGT come from the germline V gene. V was shortened by 8 bases and J by 15 bases, with 14 bases between the two germline ends. The CDR3 is CASGLVEVFF. In DNA, the CDR3 is TGTGCCAGCGGTTTAGTCGAGGTGTTCTTC.

The V call is TRBV9, the J call TRBJ2-7, with D uncertain. Between the trimmed V and J ends, which lost 0 bases and 6 bases, there was a span of 13 bases. This CDR3 has 14 residues. In germline, CDR1 is SGDLS, CDR2 YYNGEE. As DNA, the CDR3 is TGTGCCAGCAGCGTAGCCCACTTCCCTGGCGAGCAGTACTTC. Protein: CASSVAHFPGEQYF.

This sequence joins TRBV6-6 and TRBJ2-2; TRBD2 aligns across 8 bases. The V and J ends lost 5 bases and 3 bases, in that order; junction bases with no gene match: 5. Germline V gene lookup returns CDR1 MNHNY and CDR2 SVGAGI (reference sequence). The CDR3 sequence is 15 residues long. The CDR3 DNA follows: TGTGCCAGCAGTCCACTAGCGGAAGACACCGGGGAGCTGTTTTTT. It codes for CASSPLAEDTGELFF.

The V call is TRBV7-2, the J call TRBJ2-2; D gene uncertain. The V and J ends lost 1 base and 2 bases respectively, with 17 bases between them. The CDR3 consists of 18 residues. CDR1 SGHTA and CDR2 FQGNSA come from the germline V gene. CDR3 nucleotides: TGTGCCAGCAGCTTAGGGGTGACTGCCAGCGACAACACCGGGGAGCTGTTTTTT. Translated: CASSLGVTASDNTGELFF.

The V and J genes are TRBV6-5 and TRBJ2-1; TRBD2 matches at 14 bases. J was trimmed by 7 bases and V by 1 base; bases with no gene match: 3. The germline V gene encodes CDR1 MNHEY and CDR2 SVGAGI. CDR3 length: 16 residues. CDR3 residues: CASSYFRTSGRNEQFF. CDR3 DNA sequence: TGTGCCAGCAGTTACTTCCGGACTAGCGGGAGGAATGAGCAGTTCTTC.

The V gene is TRBV5-4, the J gene TRBJ2-5; 7 bases are a match to TRBD1. CDR1 SGHNT and CDR2 YYREEE come from the germline V gene (reference sequence). J gave up 4 bases and V 0 bases, and 3 bases lay outside the gene matches. This CDR3 contains 14 residues. Written as DNA, the CDR3 is TGTGCCAGCAGCTTGGACAGGGGTGGAGAGACCCAGTACTTC. This gives the protein CASSLDRGGETQYF.

The V gene is TRBV5-5, the J gene TRBJ2-1; 11 nucleotides match TRBD2. The CDR3 is 17 amino acids. Germline values: CDR1 SGHKS, CDR2 YYEKEE (reference sequence). V was pared by 2 bases and J by 0 bases, with 4 bases of the junction left unmatched. CDR3 coding DNA: TGTGCCAGCAGCTTCACTAGCGGGAGTTCCTCCTACAATGAGCAGTTCTTC. Amino acid sequence: CASSFTSGSSSYNEQFF. Together with reference TRBV5-5 and TRBJ2-1, the CDR3 gives the full variable domain: DAGVTQSPTHLIKTRGQQVTLRCSPISGHKSVSWYQQVLGQGPQFIFQYYEKEERGRGNFPDRFSARQFPNYSSELNVNALLLGDSALYLCASSFTSGSSSYNEQFFGPGTRLTVL.

This chain connects TRBV5-1 to TRBJ2-7; D not certain. The germline V gene encodes CDR1 SGHRS and CDR2 YFSETQ. Trimming took 3 bases from V and 4 from J, leaving 5 bases between them. CDR3 length equals 11 residues. The DNA of the CDR3 is TGCGCCAGCAGCTCTACTTACGAGCAGTACTTC. Its translation is CASSSTYEQYF.

The genes are TRBV6-6 and TRBJ2-7; 8 nucleotides agree with TRBD1. The CDR3 spans 15 residues. CDR1 is MNHNY, CDR2 SVGAGI, per germline (reference sequence). Trimming cost V 2 bases and J 6 bases; bases outside gene matches: 9. The CDR3 nucleotides read TGTGCCAGCAGTTACCTTTCAGGGGGCGGTGGCGAGCAGTACTTC. Amino acids: CASSYLSGGGGEQYF.

The chain couples TRBV19 to TRBJ1-2, with TRBD1 matching over 12 bases. CDR3 length: 17 amino acids. After removal of 8 bases from V and 0 bases from J, the junction contained 10 bases not matched to a gene. Germline values: CDR1 LNHDA, CDR2 SQIVND (reference sequence). The CDR3 spells CASSLGTGGFSNYGYTF. The CDR3 bases are TGTGCCAGTTCCCTAGGGACAGGGGGCTTTTCTAACTATGGCTACACCTTC.

The chain links TRBV2 to TRBJ2-5, with 8 bases that match TRBD1. The germline V gene has CDR1 SNHLY and CDR2 FYNNEI. With V trimmed by 3 bases and J by 2 bases, 8 bases remained unmatched. The CDR3 extends over 16 amino acids. CDR3 in DNA: TGTGCCAGCAGTGAGGGACAGGTCCGGCTTCAAGAGACCCAGTACTTC. Protein sequence: CASSEGQVRLQETQYF.

This clone was seen repeatedly, ten times or more. The CDR3 nucleotides read TGTGCCAGCAAGGGAGGGGACACTGAAGCTTTCTTT. Translating gives CASKGGDTEAFF. The rearrangement links TRBV6-6 to TRBJ1-1; TRBD1 might be the D (5 bases). This CDR3 spans 12 amino acids. CDR1 is MNHNY and CDR2 is SVGAGI in the germline V gene (reference sequence). V was pared by 7 bases and J by 3 bases, with 9 bases between.

About this clone: This CDR3 fails to terminate in the conserved phenylalanine or tryptophan, so it likely reflects a read error. It is unclear where the CDR3 begins or ends on the DNA, so no DNA is shown, and the CDR3 is as TCRdb lists it. Here the CDR3 reads CASSQMGRVIL. The chain has TRBV6-5 and TRBJ2-7; the D call TRBD1 from the table was never checked on the DNA. The CDR3 is made up of 11 amino acids, end residues included. Per the germline V gene, CDR1 is MNHEY and CDR2 is SVGAGI.

This clone was seen a handful of times. The gene calls are TRBV28 and TRBJ2-1, with 9 positions matching TRBD2. Germline V gene data show CDR1 as MDHEN and CDR2 as SYDVKM. V lost 6 bases, J lost 3 bases, and 9 bases stayed unmatched. The CDR3 length is 16 residues. CDR3 nucleotides: TGTGCCAGCAGCCGTCCTAGCGGGGATTACTACAATGAGCAGTTCTTC. It specifies CASSRPSGDYYNEQFF.

The CDR3 spells CASRPEGGNSPLHF. CDR3 DNA sequence: TGTGCCAGTAGGCCCGAGGGTGGAAACTCACCCCTCCACTTT. This chain uses TRBV19 with TRBJ1-6; D not certain. The V end lost 6 bases, the J end lost 10 bases, and 16 bases lay between the germline ends. Germline V gives CDR1 LNHDA, CDR2 SQIVND (reference sequence). This CDR3 has 14 residues.

The J gene is TRBJ1-1, the V gene TRBV28, with D perhaps matching TRBD1 (5 bases). Deletions cut 2 bases from V and 4 bases from J, with 11 bases between. The CDR3 length is 14 residues. Germline lookup yields CDR1 MDHEN and CDR2 SYDVKM. The CDR3 nucleotides are TGTGCCAGCAGTTTAGTGGGCGGGGGCACTGAAGCTTTCTTT. This gives the protein CASSLVGGGTEAFF.

The CDR3 DNA reads TGTGCCAGCAGCACGGGACTAGCGGGACCCACAGATACGCAGTATTTT. Translation gives CASSTGLAGPTDTQYF. The V gene is TRBV7-2, the J gene TRBJ2-3; TRBD2 aligns across 13 bases. The germline gives CDR1 SGHTA, CDR2 FQGNSA. The CDR3 covers 16 residues. With 5 bases clipped from V and 2 bases from J, the junction kept 4 bases outside the gene matches.

This chain connects TRBV24-1 to TRBJ2-2; D not certain. This CDR3 is built from 17 residues. Trimming pared 1 base from V and 0 bases from J, leaving 11 bases between. Germline V gene data show CDR1 as KGHDR and CDR2 as SFDVKD. DNA of the CDR3: TGTGCCACCAGTGATTTTTCCGGCCGGGCGAACACCGGGGAGCTGTTTTTT. It yields the protein CATSDFSGRANTGELFF.

The V and J genes are TRBV28 and TRBJ1-2; 8 bases are a match to TRBD1. This CDR3 contains 15 residues. Germline V gene sequence: CDR1 MDHEN, CDR2 SYDVKM. With V trimmed by 4 bases and J by 4 bases, 8 bases remained unmatched. The DNA for the CDR3 is TGTGCCAGCAGTTCCCCGGGACAGGTGGGCTATGGCTACACCTTC. Translating it yields CASSSPGQVGYGYTF.

V usage is TRBV15 and J usage is TRBJ2-1; 12 bases fit TRBD2. The V and J ends lost 1 base and 8 bases, in that order; junction bases with no gene match: 6. The germline gives CDR1 LNHNV, CDR2 YYDKDF (reference sequence). This CDR3 spans 16 amino acids. The CDR3 region is CATSRGTSGMSHEQFF. CDR3 DNA: TGTGCCACCAGCAGAGGGACTAGCGGGATGAGTCATGAGCAGTTCTTC.

The rearrangement uses TRBV14 and TRBJ1-4; 7 bases match TRBD1. The V segment lost 1 base and the J segment 12 bases; nucleotides outside the gene matches: 20. This CDR3 is 18 amino acids long. Germline assignment: CDR1 SGHDN and CDR2 FVKESK. CDR3 bases: TGTGCCAGCAGCCAAGGTGTTCCGTCCGGGACAGACCCTACGGAACTGTTTTTT. This encodes CASSQGVPSGTDPTELFF.

V usage is TRBV5-1 and J usage is TRBJ2-1, with 10 bases matching TRBD2. Per germline, CDR1 SGHRS and CDR2 YFSETQ. Trimming took 4 bases from V and 0 from J; bases not matched to a gene: 4. The CDR3 contains 16 residues. The CDR3 reads CASSERTSGSYNEQFF. CDR3 sequence (DNA): TGCGCCAGCAGCGAACGGACTAGCGGCTCCTACAATGAGCAGTTCTTC.

The chain employs TRBV24-1 and TRBJ2-2, with 8 bases aligning to TRBD1. Germline V gene lookup returns CDR1 KGHDR and CDR2 SFDVKD. Trimming removed 0 bases from V and 5 bases from J; junction bases left unmatched: 16. This CDR3 is 20 amino acids long. The CDR3 DNA is TGTGCCACCAGTGATTTGGGGACCAGGACAGGGCCTCGGAGGACCGGGGAGCTGTTTTTT. This encodes CATSDLGTRTGPRRTGELFF.

This CDR3 reads CASSTGQGARQYF. The CDR3, as DNA: TGTGCCAGCAGTACCGGACAGGGGGCAAGGCAGTACTTC. The genes are TRBV27 and TRBJ2-7, with 11 bases fitting TRBD1. The ends lost 5 bases at V and 9 bases at J; junction bases unmatched: 6. There are 13 residues in the CDR3. Germline values: CDR1 MNHEY, CDR2 SMNVEV (reference sequence).

This chain connects TRBV27 to TRBJ2-5; maybe TRBD1 (5 bases). The germline CDR1 and CDR2 sequences are MNHEY and SMNVEV (reference sequence). V was pared by 7 bases and J by 5 bases, with 14 bases between. The CDR3 is 13 amino acids. The CDR3 region is CASTPWGSETQYF. For the CDR3, the DNA is TGTGCCAGCACACCCTGGGGCTCTGAGACCCAGTACTTC.

The chain couples TRBV4-1 to TRBJ2-3, with 11 positions matching TRBD2. The germline V gene has CDR1 MGHRA and CDR2 YSYEKL. J lost 6 bases, V lost 3 bases, and 11 bases had no gene match. The CDR3 contains 17 residues. CDR3 in amino acids: CASSHPTSGMGGDTQYF. The CDR3 DNA sequence: TGCGCCAGCAGCCACCCGACTAGCGGGATGGGGGGTGATACGCAGTATTTT.

The V and J genes are TRBV5-1 and TRBJ1-4, with TRBD1 matching 7 bases. The CDR3 contains 15 residues. Germline CDR1 reads SGHRS; CDR2 reads YFSETQ. The V segment lost 0 bases and the J segment 5 bases; nucleotides outside the gene matches: 4. In nucleotides, the CDR3 is TGCGCCAGCAGCTTGGGGGCCAGGGGGAATGAAAAACTGTTTTTT. Protein product: CASSLGARGNEKLFF.

The chain links TRBV6-5 to TRBJ2-1; maybe TRBD1 (6 bases). Germline V CDR1 and CDR2: MNHEY, SVGAGI. Deletions cut 6 bases from V and 5 bases from J, with 17 bases between. CDR3 length: 15 amino acids. CDR3 coding DNA: TGTGCCAGCAGCCGGTCCGGGACATTCGACAATGAGCAGTTCTTC. Residues: CASSRSGTFDNEQFF.